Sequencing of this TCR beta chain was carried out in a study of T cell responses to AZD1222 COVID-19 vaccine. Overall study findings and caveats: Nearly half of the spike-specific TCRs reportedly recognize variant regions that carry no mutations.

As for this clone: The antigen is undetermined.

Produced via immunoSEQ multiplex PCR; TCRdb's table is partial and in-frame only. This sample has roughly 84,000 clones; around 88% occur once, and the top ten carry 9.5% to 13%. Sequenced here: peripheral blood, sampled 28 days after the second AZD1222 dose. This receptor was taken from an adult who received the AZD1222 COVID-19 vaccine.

The DNA of the CDR3 is TGTGCCAGCAGTGAGGGACAATTAGACACTGAAGCTTTCTTT. Translating it yields CASSEGQLDTEAFF. This chain links TRBV6-1 with TRBJ1-1; possibly TRBD1 for D (6 bases). Germline V lookup: CDR1 MNHNS, CDR2 SASEGT. The germline V and J ends were trimmed by 3 bases and 3 bases, with 11 bases remaining between them. This CDR3 contains 14 residues.